The 8 T cell receptor beta chains in this list originate from one sample, sequenced in a study of T cells in Graves' hyperthyroidism and ophthalmopathy. RNA transcripts provided the source from which TCR beta CDR3 regions were amplified. The primer set for the first-round RT-PCR of the TCR CDR3 was HTBI. Via MiXCR, TCRdb re-called the multiplex PCR reads, giving one row per CDR3 protein. Among about 710,000 distinct CDR3 sequences, around 15% were seen once, and the ten largest hold over 7.5%. The sequenced material came from blood. These receptors were obtained from a man younger than 35 with Graves' hyperthyroidism.

This clonotype showed up many times. This sequence joins TRBV28 and TRBJ2-7, with 9 bases identical to TRBD2. With V trimmed by 6 bases and J by 2 bases, 2 bases remained unmatched. This CDR3 is 13 amino acids long. Germline loops: CDR1 MDHEN, CDR2 SYDVKM. This CDR3 is CASSLAGAYEQYF. The CDR3 DNA reads TGTGCCAGCAGCTTAGCGGGAGCCTACGAGCAGTACTTC.

In the case of this clonotype: A much larger clone differs by one base, so this may be a read error. The V gene is TRBV28, the J gene TRBJ1-1; no definite D call. In germline, CDR1 is MDHEN, CDR2 SYDVKM. The CDR3 is 12 amino acids. V lost 2 bases and J 8 bases, leaving 9 bases between the germline ends. CDR3 bases: TGTGCCAGCAGTTTAGGGGTCAGGGAAGCTTTCTTT. Translation: CASSLGVREAFF.

This clonotype has ten or more counts. The chain uses TRBV6-1 and TRBJ2-1; weak D call: TRBD1 (5 bases). From germline, CDR1 is MNHNS and CDR2 SASEGT. V was clipped by 9 bases and J by 0 bases, with 12 bases between them. The CDR3 runs to 14 residues. This CDR3 reads CASGAVGSYNEQFF. In DNA, the CDR3 is TGTGCCAGTGGGGCTGTGGGCTCCTACAATGAGCAGTTCTTC.

The rearrangement joins TRBV6-1 to TRBJ2-1; unclear D gene. CDR1 is MNHNS, CDR2 SASEGT, per germline. The CDR3 loop spans 15 amino acids. Trimming shortened V by 2 bases and J by 1 base, and 9 bases separated the two germline ends. The CDR3 sequence: CASSETFQSYNEQFF. In DNA form, the CDR3 reads TGTGCCAGCAGTGAAACATTCCAATCCTACAATGAGCAGTTCTTC.

In its sample, this clonotype was seen a few times. No DNA is shown, since the ends of the CDR3 on it are uncertain; the CDR3 is the one TCRdb lists. The gene calls are TRBV7-2 and TRBJ2-7; the D segment call TRBD1 is taken from the table without a DNA check. The CDR3 region is 15 residues in length, termini included. Germline lookup yields CDR1 SGHTA and CDR2 FQGNSA. This CDR3 is CASSFGPGGFYEQYF.

This chain connects TRBV4-3 to TRBJ2-7, with D unresolved. Trimming shortened V by 1 base and J by 1 base, and 8 bases separated the two germline ends. The CDR3 totals 14 residues. Germline V gives CDR1 LGHNA, CDR2 YSLEER. CDR3 DNA: TGCGCCAGCAGCCAAGTATTCCATTCCTACGAGCAGTACTTC. It codes for CASSQVFHSYEQYF.

The V call is TRBV5-1, the J call TRBJ2-5; no firm D call. Looked up from germline, CDR1 is SGHRS and CDR2 is YFSETQ. The CDR3 is made up of 14 amino acids. Trimming shortened V by 0 bases and J by 5 bases, and 11 bases separated the two germline ends. CDR3 coding DNA: TGCGCCAGCAGCTTGGGGTGGATTTCGGAGACCCAGTACTTC. The encoded protein is CASSLGWISETQYF.

The sample holds a few counts of this clonotype. V gene TRBV6-1 combines with J gene TRBJ2-2; D not resolved. Looked up from germline, CDR1 is MNHNS and CDR2 is SASEGT. Trimming shortened V by 5 bases and J by 3 bases, and 10 bases separated the two germline ends. CDR3 length: 14 residues. The CDR3 nucleotides read TGTGCCAGCAGTCCCCGCTGGGACACCGGGGAGCTGTTTTTT. Translation: CASSPRWDTGELFF.